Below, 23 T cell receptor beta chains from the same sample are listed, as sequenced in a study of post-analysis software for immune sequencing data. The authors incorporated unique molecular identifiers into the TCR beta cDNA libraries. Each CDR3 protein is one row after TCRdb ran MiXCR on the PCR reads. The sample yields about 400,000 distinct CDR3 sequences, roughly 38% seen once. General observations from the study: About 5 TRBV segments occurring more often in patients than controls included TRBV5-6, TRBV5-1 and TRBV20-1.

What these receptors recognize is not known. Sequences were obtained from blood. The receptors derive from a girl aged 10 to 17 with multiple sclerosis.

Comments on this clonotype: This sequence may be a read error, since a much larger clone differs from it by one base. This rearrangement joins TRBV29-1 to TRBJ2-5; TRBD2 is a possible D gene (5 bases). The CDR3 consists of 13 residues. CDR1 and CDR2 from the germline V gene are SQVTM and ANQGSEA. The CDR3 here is CSGEKLARETQYF. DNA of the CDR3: TGCAGCGGTGAAAAGCTAGCTAGAGAGACCCAGTACTTC.

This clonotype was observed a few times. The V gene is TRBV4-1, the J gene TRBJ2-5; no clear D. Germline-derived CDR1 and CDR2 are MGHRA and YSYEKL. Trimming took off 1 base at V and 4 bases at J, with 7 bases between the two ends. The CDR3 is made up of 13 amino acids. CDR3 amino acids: CASSQVPTETQYF. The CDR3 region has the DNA TGCGCCAGCAGCCAAGTCCCAACAGAGACCCAGTACTTC.

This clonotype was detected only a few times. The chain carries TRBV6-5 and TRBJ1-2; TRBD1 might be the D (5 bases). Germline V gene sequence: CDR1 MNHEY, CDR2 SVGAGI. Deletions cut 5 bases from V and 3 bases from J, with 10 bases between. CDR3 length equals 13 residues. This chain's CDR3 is CASSRDRYYGYTF. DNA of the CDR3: TGTGCCAGCAGTCGGGACCGTTACTATGGCTACACCTTC.

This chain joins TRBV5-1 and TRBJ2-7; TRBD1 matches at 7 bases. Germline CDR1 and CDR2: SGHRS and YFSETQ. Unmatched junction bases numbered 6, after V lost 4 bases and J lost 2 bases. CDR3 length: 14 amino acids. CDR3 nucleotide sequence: TGCGCCAGCAGCCCGACAGGGTTCACCTACGAGCAGTACTTC. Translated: CASSPTGFTYEQYF.

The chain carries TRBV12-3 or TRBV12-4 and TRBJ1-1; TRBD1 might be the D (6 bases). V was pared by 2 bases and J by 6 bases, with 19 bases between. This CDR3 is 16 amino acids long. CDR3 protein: CASSLSTGRFGAEAFF. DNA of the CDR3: TGTGCCAGCAGTTTAAGCACAGGGAGGTTTGGCGCTGAAGCTTTCTTT.

CDR3 residues: CASSSMTGTGGDEQYF. CDR3 nucleotides: TGTGCCAGCAGCAGCATGACCGGGACAGGGGGGGACGAGCAGTACTTC. The rearrangement links TRBV21-1 to TRBJ2-7; whether TRBD1, the table's D call, matches the DNA was not checked. TRBV21-1 is described as a pseudogene. CDR3 length: 16 amino acids.

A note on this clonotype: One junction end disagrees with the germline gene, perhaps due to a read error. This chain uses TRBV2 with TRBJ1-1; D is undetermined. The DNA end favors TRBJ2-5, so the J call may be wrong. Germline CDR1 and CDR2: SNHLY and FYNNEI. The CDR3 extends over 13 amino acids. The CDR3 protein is CASSGQTQEIQYF. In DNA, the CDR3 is TGTGCCAGCAGTGGGCAGACTCAAGAGATCCAGTACTTC.

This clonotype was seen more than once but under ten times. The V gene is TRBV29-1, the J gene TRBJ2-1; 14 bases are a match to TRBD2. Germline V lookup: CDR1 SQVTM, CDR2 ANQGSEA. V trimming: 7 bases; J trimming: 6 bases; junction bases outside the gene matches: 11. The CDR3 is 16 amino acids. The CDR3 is CSGTWGTSGGINEQFF. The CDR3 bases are TGCAGCGGCACTTGGGGGACTAGCGGGGGTATCAATGAGCAGTTCTTC.

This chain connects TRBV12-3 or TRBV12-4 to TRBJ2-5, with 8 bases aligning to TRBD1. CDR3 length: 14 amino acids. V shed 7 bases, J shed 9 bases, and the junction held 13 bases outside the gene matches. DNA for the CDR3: TGTGCCAGCACCCCCGGACAGGGAAGAGATGCCCAGTACTTC. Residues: CASTPGQGRDAQYF.

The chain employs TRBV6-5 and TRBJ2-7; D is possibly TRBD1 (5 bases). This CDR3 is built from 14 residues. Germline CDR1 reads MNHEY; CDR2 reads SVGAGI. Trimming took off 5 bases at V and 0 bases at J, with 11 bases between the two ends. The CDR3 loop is CASSPRQHSYEQYF. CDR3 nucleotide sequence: TGTGCCAGCAGTCCGCGACAGCACTCCTACGAGCAGTACTTC.

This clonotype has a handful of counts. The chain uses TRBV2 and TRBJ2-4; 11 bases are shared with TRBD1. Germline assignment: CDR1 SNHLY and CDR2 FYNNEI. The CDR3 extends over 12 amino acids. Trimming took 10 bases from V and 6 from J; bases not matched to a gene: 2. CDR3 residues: CAIGQGANIQYF. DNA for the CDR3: TGTGCCATAGGACAGGGGGCAAACATTCAGTACTTC.

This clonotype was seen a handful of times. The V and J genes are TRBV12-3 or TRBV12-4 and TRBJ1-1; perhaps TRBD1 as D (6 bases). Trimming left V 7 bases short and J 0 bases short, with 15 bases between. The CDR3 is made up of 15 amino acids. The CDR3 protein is CASTGQRQMNTEAFF. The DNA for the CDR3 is TGTGCCAGCACCGGACAGAGACAGATGAACACTGAAGCTTTCTTT.

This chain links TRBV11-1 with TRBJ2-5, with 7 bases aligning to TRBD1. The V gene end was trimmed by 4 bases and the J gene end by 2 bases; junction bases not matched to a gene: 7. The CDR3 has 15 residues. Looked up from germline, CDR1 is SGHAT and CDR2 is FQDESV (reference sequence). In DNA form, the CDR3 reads TGTGCCAGCAGCTCCACTACAGGGGAACAAGAGACCCAGTACTTC. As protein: CASSSTTGEQETQYF.

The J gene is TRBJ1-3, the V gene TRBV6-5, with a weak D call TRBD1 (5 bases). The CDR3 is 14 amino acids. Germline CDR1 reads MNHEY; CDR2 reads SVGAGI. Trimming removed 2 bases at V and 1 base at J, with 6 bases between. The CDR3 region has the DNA TGTGCCAGCAGTTACGACAGATCTGGAAACACCATATATTTT. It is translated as CASSYDRSGNTIYF.

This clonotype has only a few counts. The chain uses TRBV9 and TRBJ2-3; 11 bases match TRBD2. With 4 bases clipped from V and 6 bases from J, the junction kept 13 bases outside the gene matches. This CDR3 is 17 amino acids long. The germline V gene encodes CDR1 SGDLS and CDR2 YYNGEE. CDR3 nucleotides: TGTGCCAGCAGCCCGTCTCTAGCGGGGGGCCCGTCGGATACGCAGTATTTT. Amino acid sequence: CASSPSLAGGPSDTQYF.

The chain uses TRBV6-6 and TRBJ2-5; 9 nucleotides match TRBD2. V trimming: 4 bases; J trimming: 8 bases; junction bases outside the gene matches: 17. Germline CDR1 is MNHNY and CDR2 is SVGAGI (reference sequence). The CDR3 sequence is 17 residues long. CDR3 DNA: TGTGCCAGCAGTTCCTACCGCGAGCGGGGGGTTTTAGGAACCCAGTACTTC. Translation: CASSSYRERGVLGTQYF.

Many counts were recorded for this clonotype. The CDR3 protein is CASSYTIDSSYEQYF. The CDR3, as DNA: TGTGCCAGCAGTTACACAATAGACAGCTCCTACGAGCAGTACTTC. The rearrangement links TRBV6-5 to TRBJ2-7, with a possible D match to TRBD1 (5 bases). There are 15 residues in the CDR3. V lost 2 bases and J 0 bases, leaving 11 bases between the germline ends. CDR1 and CDR2 (germline): MNHEY, SVGAGI.

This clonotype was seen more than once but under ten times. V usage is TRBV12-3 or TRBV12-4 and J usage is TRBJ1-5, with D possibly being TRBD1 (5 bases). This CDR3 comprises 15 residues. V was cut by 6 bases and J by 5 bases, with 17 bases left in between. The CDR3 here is CASRKTGGGDQPQHF. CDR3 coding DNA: TGTGCCAGCAGGAAGACCGGGGGGGGTGATCAGCCCCAGCATTTT.

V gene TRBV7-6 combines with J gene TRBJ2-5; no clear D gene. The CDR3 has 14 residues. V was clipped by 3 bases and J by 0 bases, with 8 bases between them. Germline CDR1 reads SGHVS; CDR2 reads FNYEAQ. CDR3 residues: CASSFGPYQETQYF. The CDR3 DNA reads TGTGCCAGCAGCTTTGGTCCCTACCAAGAGACCCAGTACTTC.

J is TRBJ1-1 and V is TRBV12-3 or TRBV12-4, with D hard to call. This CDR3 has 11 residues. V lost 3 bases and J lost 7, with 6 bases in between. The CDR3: CASSFGSEAFF. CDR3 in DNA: TGTGCCAGCAGTTTTGGGAGTGAAGCTTTCTTT.

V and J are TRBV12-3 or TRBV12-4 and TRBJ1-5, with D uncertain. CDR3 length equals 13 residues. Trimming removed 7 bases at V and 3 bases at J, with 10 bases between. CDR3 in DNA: TGTGCCAGCACCGTGGGATCCAATCAGCCCCAGCATTTT. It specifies CASTVGSNQPQHF.

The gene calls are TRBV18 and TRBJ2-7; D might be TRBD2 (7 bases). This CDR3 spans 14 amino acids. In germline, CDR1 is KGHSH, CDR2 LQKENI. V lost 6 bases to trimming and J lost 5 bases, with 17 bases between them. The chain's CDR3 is CASSHGGPSHEQYF. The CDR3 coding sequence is TGTGCCAGCTCGCACGGGGGGCCATCCCACGAGCAGTACTTC.

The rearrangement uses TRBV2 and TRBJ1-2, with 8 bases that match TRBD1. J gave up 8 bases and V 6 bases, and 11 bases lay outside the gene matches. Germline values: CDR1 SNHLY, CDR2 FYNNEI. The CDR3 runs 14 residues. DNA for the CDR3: TGTGCCAGCAGGGAGTCGGGACAGGCGGAGGGCTACACCTTC. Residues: CASRESGQAEGYTF.